This TCR beta chain stems from a study of read filtering for tumor transcriptome and immune sequencing. Study-wide background: Revised staging placed eight or nine patients in R-ISS I, about 15 in II, six or seven in III.

This library used around 0.4 ug RNA and molecular barcoded adaptors spanning alpha/delta and beta/gamma chains. MiXCR was run by TCRdb on the reads, yielding one entry per CDR3 protein. The sample records 35,000 to 40,000 distinct CDR3 sequences, roughly 13% being singletons. The CDR3 covers 13 residues. Trimming removed 7 bases from V and 0 bases from J, with 9 bases in between. This clonotype showed up many times. Its antigen is unknown. General study findings and limits: IR-seq captured clonotypes deeper and more reliably than RNA-seq. Approximately 77% of IR-seq clonotypes had a single read, yet these held approximately 3.7% of reads.

The J gene is TRBJ1-2, the V gene TRBV12-3 or TRBV12-4; D unresolved. The sequence derives from a donor at least 40 years old with multiple myeloma. Sequences were obtained from a population of CD138-negative cells sorted from bone marrow. The CDR3 DNA sequence: TGTGCCAGCACCAGCTTCGCTAACTATGGCTACACCTTC. It translates to CASTSFANYGYTF.